The entry that follows covers one T cell receptor (beta chain) sequence. A junction end diverges from the germline sequence, so it may reflect a read error. This table comes from immunoSEQ multiplex PCR, and its TCRdb copy is limited to in-frame clones, with some not included. The sample has about 50,000 clones; about 90% are singletons. This sample was taken from a study of T cell changes during pregnancy in multiple sclerosis. The CDR3 is made up of 14 amino acids. Per the germline V gene, CDR1 is SGHAT and CDR2 is FQNNGV. V gene TRBV11-2 combines with J gene TRBJ1-2, with D unresolved. The sequenced sample was CD4+ T cells from peripheral blood mononuclear cells, obtained in the second trimester of pregnancy. The origin of this receptor is a female donor with multiple sclerosis, enrolled in a pregnancy study. The CDR3 DNA sequence: TGTGCCAGCAGCTTAGATCTTTTGACTCCTAGACTCTTCTTC. It specifies CASSLDLLTPRLFF.